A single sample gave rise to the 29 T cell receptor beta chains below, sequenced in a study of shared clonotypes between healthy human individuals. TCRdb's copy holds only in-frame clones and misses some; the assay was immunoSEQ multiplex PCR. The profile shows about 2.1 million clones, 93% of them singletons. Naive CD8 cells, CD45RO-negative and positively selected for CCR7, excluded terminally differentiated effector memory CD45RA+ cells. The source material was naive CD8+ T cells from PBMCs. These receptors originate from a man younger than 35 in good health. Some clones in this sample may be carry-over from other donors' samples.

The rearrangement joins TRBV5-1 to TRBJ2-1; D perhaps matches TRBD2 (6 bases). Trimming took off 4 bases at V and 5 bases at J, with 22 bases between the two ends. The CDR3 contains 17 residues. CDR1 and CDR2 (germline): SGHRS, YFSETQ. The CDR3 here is CASSRDYSGAVNNEQFF. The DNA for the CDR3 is TGCGCCAGCAGCCGGGATTATTCGGGAGCTGTAAACAATGAGCAGTTCTTC.

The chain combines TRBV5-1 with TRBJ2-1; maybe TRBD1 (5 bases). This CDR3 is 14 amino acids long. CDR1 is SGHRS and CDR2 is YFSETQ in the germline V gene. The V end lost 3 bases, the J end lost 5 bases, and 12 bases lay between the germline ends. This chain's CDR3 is CASSSLRGDNEQFF. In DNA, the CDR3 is TGCGCCAGCAGCTCCCTAAGGGGTGACAATGAGCAGTTCTTC.

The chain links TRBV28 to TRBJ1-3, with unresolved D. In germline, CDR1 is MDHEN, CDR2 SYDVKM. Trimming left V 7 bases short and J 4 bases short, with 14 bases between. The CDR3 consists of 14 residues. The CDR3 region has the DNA TGTGCCAGCAACCCTAGACTGGTCGGAAACACCATATATTTT. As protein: CASNPRLVGNTIYF.

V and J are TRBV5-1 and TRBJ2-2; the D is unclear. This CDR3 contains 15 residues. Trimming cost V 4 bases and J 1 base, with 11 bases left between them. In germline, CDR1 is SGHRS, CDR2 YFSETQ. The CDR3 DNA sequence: TGCGCCAGCAGCACTCAGCAAGGGAACACCGGGGAGCTGTTTTTT. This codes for CASSTQQGNTGELFF.

The CDR3 sequence is CASRFMTGKYQPQHF. For the CDR3, the DNA is TGTGCCAGCAGGTTTATGACAGGGAAATATCAGCCCCAGCATTTT. This rearrangement joins TRBV5-4 to TRBJ1-5, with TRBD1 matching over 7 bases. Germline trimming cut 5 bases from V and 5 bases from J; bases unmatched to any gene: 10. CDR3 length: 15 residues. Germline values: CDR1 SGHNT, CDR2 YYREEE (reference sequence).

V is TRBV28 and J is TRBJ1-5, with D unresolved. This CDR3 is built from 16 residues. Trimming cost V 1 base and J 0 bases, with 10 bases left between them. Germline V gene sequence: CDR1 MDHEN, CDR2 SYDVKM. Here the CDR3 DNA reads TGTGCCAGCAGTTTATCTTACAGCTCTAGCAATCAGCCCCAGCATTTT. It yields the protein CASSLSYSSSNQPQHF.

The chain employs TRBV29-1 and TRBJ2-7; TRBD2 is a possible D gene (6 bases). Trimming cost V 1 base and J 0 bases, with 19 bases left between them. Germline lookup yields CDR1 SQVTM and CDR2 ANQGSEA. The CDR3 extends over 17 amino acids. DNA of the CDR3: TGCAGCGTTGAAGGCGGGGACGGAACTCTGAGCTCCTACGAGCAGTACTTC. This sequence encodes CSVEGGDGTLSSYEQYF.

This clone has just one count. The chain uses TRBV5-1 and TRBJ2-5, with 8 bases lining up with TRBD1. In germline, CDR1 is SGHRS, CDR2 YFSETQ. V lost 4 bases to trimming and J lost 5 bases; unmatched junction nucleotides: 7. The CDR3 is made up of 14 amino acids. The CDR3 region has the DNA TGCGCCAGCAGCCCGGGACAGGCAGGGGAGACCCAGTACTTC. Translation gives CASSPGQAGETQYF.

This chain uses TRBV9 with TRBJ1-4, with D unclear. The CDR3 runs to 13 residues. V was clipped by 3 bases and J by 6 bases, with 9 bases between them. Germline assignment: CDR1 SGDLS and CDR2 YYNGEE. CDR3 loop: CASSGDNDEKLFF. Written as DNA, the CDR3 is TGTGCCAGCAGCGGGGATAATGATGAAAAACTGTTTTTT.

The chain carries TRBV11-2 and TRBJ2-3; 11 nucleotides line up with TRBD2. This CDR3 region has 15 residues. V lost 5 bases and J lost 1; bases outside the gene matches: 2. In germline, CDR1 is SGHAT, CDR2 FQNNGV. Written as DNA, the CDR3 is TGTGCCAGCAGCCCGGGACTAGCGGGCACAGATACGCAGTATTTT. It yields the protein CASSPGLAGTDTQYF.

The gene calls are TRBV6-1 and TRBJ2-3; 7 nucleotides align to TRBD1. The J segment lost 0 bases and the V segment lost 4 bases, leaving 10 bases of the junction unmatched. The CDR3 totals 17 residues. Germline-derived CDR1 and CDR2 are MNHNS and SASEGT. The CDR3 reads CASSVYRDRGSTDTQYF. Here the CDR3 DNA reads TGTGCCAGCAGTGTATACCGGGACAGAGGTAGCACAGATACGCAGTATTTT.

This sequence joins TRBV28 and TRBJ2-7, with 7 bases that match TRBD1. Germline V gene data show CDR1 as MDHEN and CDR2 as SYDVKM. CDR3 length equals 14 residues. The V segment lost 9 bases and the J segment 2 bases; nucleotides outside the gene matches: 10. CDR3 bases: TGTGCCAGTTCTACGGGACAGCTAACCTACGAGCAGTACTTC. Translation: CASSTGQLTYEQYF.

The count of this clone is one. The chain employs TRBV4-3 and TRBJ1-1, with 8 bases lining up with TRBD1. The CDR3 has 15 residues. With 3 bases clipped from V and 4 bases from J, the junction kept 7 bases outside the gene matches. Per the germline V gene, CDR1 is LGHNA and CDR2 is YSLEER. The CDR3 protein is CASSHRTGRLTEAFF. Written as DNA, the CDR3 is TGCGCCAGCAGCCACCGGACAGGGCGGCTCACTGAAGCTTTCTTT.

This chain's CDR3 is CASSGTGTLLGRTDTQYF. The CDR3 DNA follows: TGTGCCAGCAGTGGGACAGGGACCTTACTAGGACGCACAGATACGCAGTATTTT. V and J are TRBV27 and TRBJ2-3; 9 bases align to TRBD1. Germline CDR1 and CDR2: MNHEY and SMNVEV (reference sequence). V dropped 5 bases and J dropped 1; count of bases not matched to a gene: 13. The CDR3 totals 18 residues.

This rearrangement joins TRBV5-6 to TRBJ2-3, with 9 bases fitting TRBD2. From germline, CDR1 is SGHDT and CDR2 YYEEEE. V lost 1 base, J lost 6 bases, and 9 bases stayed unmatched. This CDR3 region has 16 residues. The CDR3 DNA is TGTGCCAGCAGCTTGTTCCCTAGCGGGACCTCCGATACGCAGTATTTT. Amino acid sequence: CASSLFPSGTSDTQYF. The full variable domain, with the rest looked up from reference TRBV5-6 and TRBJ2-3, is DAGVTQSPTHLIKTRGQQVTLRCSPKSGHDTVSWYQQALGQGPQFIFQYYEEEERQRGNFPDRFSGHQFPNYSSELNVNALLLGDSALYLCASSLFPSGTSDTQYFGPGTRLTVL.

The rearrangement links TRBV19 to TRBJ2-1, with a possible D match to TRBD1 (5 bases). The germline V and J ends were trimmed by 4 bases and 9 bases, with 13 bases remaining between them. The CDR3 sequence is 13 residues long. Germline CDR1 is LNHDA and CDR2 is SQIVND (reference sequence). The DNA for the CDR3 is TGTGCCAGTAGTAAAGGAGCGACAGCTGAGCAGTTCTTC. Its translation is CASSKGATAEQFF.

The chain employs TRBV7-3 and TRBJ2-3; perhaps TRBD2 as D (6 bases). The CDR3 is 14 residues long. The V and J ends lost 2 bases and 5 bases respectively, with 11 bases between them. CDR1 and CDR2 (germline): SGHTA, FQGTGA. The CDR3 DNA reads TGTGCCAGCAGCTTATACACGGGGGAAGATACGCAGTATTTT. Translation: CASSLYTGEDTQYF.

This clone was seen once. CDR3 in amino acids: CASSSPRTVNEQFF. CDR3 coding DNA: TGTGCCAGCAGTTCACCTAGGACAGTAAATGAGCAGTTCTTC. The chain couples TRBV28 to TRBJ2-1, with D possibly being TRBD1 (6 bases). Germline V gene sequence: CDR1 MDHEN, CDR2 SYDVKM. Trimming cost V 4 bases and J 7 bases, with 14 bases left between them. The CDR3 covers 14 residues.

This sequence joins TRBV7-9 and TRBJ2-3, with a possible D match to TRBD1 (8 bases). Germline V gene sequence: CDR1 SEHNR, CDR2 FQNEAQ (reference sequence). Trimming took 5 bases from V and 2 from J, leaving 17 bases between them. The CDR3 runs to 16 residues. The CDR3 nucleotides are TGTGCCAGCAGCCCACAGGGGGAGGGCTTCACAGATACGCAGTATTTT. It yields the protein CASSPQGEGFTDTQYF. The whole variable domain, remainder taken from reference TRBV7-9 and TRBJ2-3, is DTGVSQNPRHKITKRGQNVTFRCDPISEHNRLYWYRQTLGQGPEFLTYFQNEAQLEKSRLLSDRFSAERPKGSFSTLEIQRTEQGDSAMYLCASSPQGEGFTDTQYFGPGTRLTVL.

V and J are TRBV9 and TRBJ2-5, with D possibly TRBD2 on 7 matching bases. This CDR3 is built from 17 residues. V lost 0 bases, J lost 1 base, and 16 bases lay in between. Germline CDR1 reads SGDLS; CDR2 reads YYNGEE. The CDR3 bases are TGTGCCAGCAGCGTAGGAAGGGGGGGCGAGATCCAAGAGACCCAGTACTTC. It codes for CASSVGRGGEIQETQYF.

In DNA, the CDR3 is TGTGCCAGCAGTTTAACCCGGGCAGGCTATGGCTACACCTTC. Translated: CASSLTRAGYGYTF. This chain links TRBV27 with TRBJ1-2; D is unclear. V shed 2 bases and J shed 4 bases, with 11 bases lying between them. CDR1 is MNHEY, CDR2 SMNVEV, per germline (reference sequence). The CDR3 contains 14 residues.

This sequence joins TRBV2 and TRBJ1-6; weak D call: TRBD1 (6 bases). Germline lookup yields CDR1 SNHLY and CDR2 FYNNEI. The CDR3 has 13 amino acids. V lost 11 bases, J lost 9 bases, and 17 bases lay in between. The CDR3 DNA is TGTGCCGGCTATACAGGGTCGGGTTCACCCCTCCACTTT. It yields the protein CAGYTGSGSPLHF.

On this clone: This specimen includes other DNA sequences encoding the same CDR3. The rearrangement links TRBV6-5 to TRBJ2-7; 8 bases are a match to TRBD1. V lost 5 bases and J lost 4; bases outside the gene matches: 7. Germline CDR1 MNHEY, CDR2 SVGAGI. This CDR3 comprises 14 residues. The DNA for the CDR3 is TGTGCCAGCAGTCCCCGGACAGGGTCGTACGAGCAGTACTTC. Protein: CASSPRTGSYEQYF.

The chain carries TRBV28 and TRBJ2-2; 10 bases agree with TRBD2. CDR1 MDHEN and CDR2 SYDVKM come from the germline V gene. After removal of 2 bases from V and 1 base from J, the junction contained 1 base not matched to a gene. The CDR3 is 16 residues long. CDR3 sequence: CASSLPSGGNTGELFF. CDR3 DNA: TGTGCCAGCAGTTTACCTAGCGGGGGGAACACCGGGGAGCTGTTTTTT.

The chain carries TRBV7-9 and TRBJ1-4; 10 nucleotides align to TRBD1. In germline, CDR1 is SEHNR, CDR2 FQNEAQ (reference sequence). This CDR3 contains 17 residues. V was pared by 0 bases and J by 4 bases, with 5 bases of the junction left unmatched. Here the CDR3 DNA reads TGTGCCAGCAGCTTAGCCGGGACAGGGGCCCTTAATGAAAAACTGTTTTTT. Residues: CASSLAGTGALNEKLFF.

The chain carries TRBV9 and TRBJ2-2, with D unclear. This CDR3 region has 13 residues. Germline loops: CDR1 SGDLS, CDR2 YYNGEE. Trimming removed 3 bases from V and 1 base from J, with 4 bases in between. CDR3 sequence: CASSEGNTGELFF. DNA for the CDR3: TGTGCCAGCAGCGAGGGGAACACCGGGGAGCTGTTTTTT.

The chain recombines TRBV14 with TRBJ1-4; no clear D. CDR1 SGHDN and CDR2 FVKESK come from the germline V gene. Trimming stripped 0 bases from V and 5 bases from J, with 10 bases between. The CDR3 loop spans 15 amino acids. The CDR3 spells CASSQERSLNEKLFF. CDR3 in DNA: TGTGCCAGCAGCCAAGAAAGGAGCCTAAATGAAAAACTGTTTTTT.

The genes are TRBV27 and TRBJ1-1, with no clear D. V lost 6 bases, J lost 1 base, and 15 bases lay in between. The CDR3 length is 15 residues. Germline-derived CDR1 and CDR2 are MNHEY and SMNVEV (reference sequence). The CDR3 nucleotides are TGTGCCAGCAGAGACGCCGGTTGGGGGAACACTGAAGCTTTCTTT. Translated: CASRDAGWGNTEAFF.

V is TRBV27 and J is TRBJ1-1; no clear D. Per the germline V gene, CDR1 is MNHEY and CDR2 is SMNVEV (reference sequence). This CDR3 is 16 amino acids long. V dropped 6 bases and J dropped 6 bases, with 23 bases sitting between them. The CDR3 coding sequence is TGTGCCAGCAGCTCCATTCGGACCTTTCCCCGCCCTGAAGCTTTCTTT. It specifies CASSSIRTFPRPEAFF.